The 20 T cell receptor beta chains given below trace back to one sample, sequenced in a study of monozygotic twins with inflammatory bowel disease. After re-calling the 5' RACE reads, TCRdb lists one entry per CDR3 protein, DNA absent. The sample data list about 350,000 distinct CDR3 sequences. The specimen sequenced was blood. These receptors were obtained from a human donor with ulcerative colitis or Crohn's disease, or a healthy co-twin of an affected twin (not recorded which).

This chain joins TRBV28 and TRBJ2-7; TCRdb reports TRBD2, a call that lacks DNA to check it against. The CDR3 consists of 15 residues. The germline gives CDR1 MDHEN, CDR2 SYDVKM. The CDR3 region is CASSLPSGASYEQYF.

The CDR3 sequence is CATRGGSITEAFF. V is TRBV12-3 or TRBV12-4 and J is TRBJ1-1. CDR3 length: 13 residues.

This chain links TRBV10-3 with TRBJ2-3. In germline, CDR1 is ENHRY, CDR2 SYGVKD. This CDR3 region has 16 residues. This CDR3 is CAISSGGHDGTDTQYF.

The chain employs TRBV4-1 and TRBJ2-3. Germline V CDR1 and CDR2: MGHRA, YSYEKL. The CDR3 runs 18 residues. The CDR3: CASSLLKEKTPSTDTQYF.

The chain combines TRBV20-1 with TRBJ1-3. The CDR3 runs to 14 residues. The germline V gene encodes CDR1 DFQATT and CDR2 SNEGSKA (reference sequence). CDR3 loop: CSARDLAGLGTIYF.

The rearrangement links TRBV10-3 to TRBJ2-3. The CDR3 covers 13 residues. The germline V gene has CDR1 ENHRY and CDR2 SYGVKD. The CDR3 is CAIRRRPTDTQYF.

The J gene is TRBJ2-3, the V gene TRBV10-3; TCRdb's D call, TRBD1, is unchecked because there is no DNA. The CDR3 sequence is 14 residues long. The germline gives CDR1 ENHRY, CDR2 SYGVKD. The CDR3 spells CAISGGSSTDTQYF.

This chain connects TRBV20-1 to TRBJ2-3; TCRdb designates TRBD1, a call that cannot be tested without DNA. Germline lookup yields CDR1 DFQATT and CDR2 SNEGSKA (reference sequence). This CDR3 has 15 amino acids. The CDR3 reads CSASLWGLLTDTQYF.

The chain uses TRBV2 and TRBJ2-5; as DNA is missing, the TRBD1 call by TCRdb cannot be tested. Germline CDR1 and CDR2: SNHLY and FYNNEI. This CDR3 is built from 15 residues. The CDR3 here is CASSYRGAPQETQYF.

The chain has TRBV20-1 and TRBJ2-7. This CDR3 has 13 amino acids. Germline V gene sequence: CDR1 DFQATT, CDR2 SNEGSKA (reference sequence). This chain's CDR3 is CSASGRLSYEQYF.

The rearrangement links TRBV5-5 to TRBJ1-1; the D gene TCRdb calls, TRBD1, cannot be checked with no DNA. The CDR3 runs 14 residues. The germline V gene has CDR1 SGHKS and CDR2 YYEKEE (reference sequence). The CDR3 sequence is CASSLAGGPNEAFF.

The gene calls are TRBV29-1 and TRBJ2-3; TCRdb picks TRBD1, but there is no DNA to check that call. The CDR3 is 14 amino acids. Germline CDR1 reads SQVTM; CDR2 reads ANQGSEA. The CDR3 region is CSVRPATSTDTQYF.

CDR3 amino acids: CASSLSAAGNEQFF. This chain joins TRBV5-1 and TRBJ2-1; TCRdb outputs TRBD2, but without DNA this stays unchecked. This CDR3 region has 14 residues. Germline assignment: CDR1 SGHRS and CDR2 YFSETQ.

The genes are TRBV5-5 and TRBJ1-2; TCRdb's D gene call, TRBD1, goes unchecked for lack of DNA. The CDR3 consists of 15 residues. Germline CDR1 and CDR2: SGHKS and YYEKEE (reference sequence). CDR3 sequence reads: CASSWTGTGVYGYTF.

V and J are TRBV6-5 and TRBJ1-5; TCRdb reports TRBD1, a call that lacks DNA to check it against. CDR3 length: 14 residues. Germline CDR1 MNHEY, CDR2 SVGAGI. Here the CDR3 reads CASSYRGLGQPQHF.

The V gene is TRBV14, the J gene TRBJ2-5. This CDR3 contains 13 residues. Looked up from germline, CDR1 is SGHDN and CDR2 is FVKESK. This CDR3 is CASSQDLRETQYF.

V and J are TRBV20-1 and TRBJ2-3; lacking DNA, the TRBD2 call made by TCRdb goes unchecked. The CDR3 is 14 amino acids. Germline CDR1 reads DFQATT; CDR2 reads SNEGSKA (reference sequence). CDR3 in amino acids: CSASRRLWEDTQYF.

The V call is TRBV5-1, the J call TRBJ2-1; TCRdb gives TRBD2 as the D gene, but with no DNA this cannot be confirmed. This CDR3 is built from 17 residues. CDR1 SGHRS and CDR2 YFSETQ come from the germline V gene. CDR3 region: CASSGTTSGGSYNEQFF.

The V and J genes are TRBV5-4 and TRBJ1-3; lacking DNA, the TRBD1 call made by TCRdb goes unchecked. Germline V lookup: CDR1 SGHNT, CDR2 YYREEE (reference sequence). The CDR3 spans 16 residues. The CDR3 region is CASSWMGQGERNTIYF.

The V and J genes are TRBV15 and TRBJ2-3; checking the TCRdb D call of TRBD2 is not possible without DNA. The CDR3 runs 14 residues. Germline V lookup: CDR1 LNHNV, CDR2 YYDKDF (reference sequence). The CDR3 is CATSRIHAGTFQYF.